Following are 19 T cell receptor beta chains from one sample sequenced in a study of blood T cell repertoires in COVID-19 (dated by TCRdb to 2018 to 2021). Library preparation used the immunoSEQ multiplex PCR assay. This immuneACCESS table, as held by TCRdb, lists in-frame sequences with V and J called but not all clones. Of the missing ones, under half trace to an unresolved V gene in checked studies; the others have no known cause. The sample includes approximately 300,000 clones, with roughly 83% observed a single time. In total, the top ten clones hold under 2% of the sample. The specimen sequenced was peripheral blood. These receptors all stem from a woman aged 50 to 60 with acute or convalescent COVID-19.

CDR3 coding DNA: TGTGCCAGCTCACCACCAAGCGACACAGATACGCAGTATTTT. Translated, it gives CASSPPSDTDTQYF. The rearrangement uses TRBV18 and TRBJ2-3; no definite D call. Germline values: CDR1 KGHSH, CDR2 LQKENI. The germline V and J ends were trimmed by 0 bases and 2 bases, with 6 bases remaining between them. The CDR3 runs to 14 residues.

This chain uses TRBV10-2 with TRBJ2-1, with 10 nucleotides matching TRBD2. With V trimmed by 7 bases and J by 3 bases, 9 bases remained unmatched. This CDR3 is built from 16 residues. Germline V gene lookup returns CDR1 WSHSY and CDR2 SAAADI. CDR3 in amino acids: CASTGLAVGFYNEQFF. In nucleotides, the CDR3 is TGCGCCAGCACCGGACTAGCGGTGGGATTCTACAATGAGCAGTTCTTC.

This clone has only a few counts. V and J are TRBV19 and TRBJ1-1, with D unresolved. The CDR3 contains 14 residues. The V gene's germline CDR1 is LNHDA and CDR2 SQIVND (reference sequence). V lost 9 bases, J lost 4 bases, and 18 bases lay in between. In nucleotides, the CDR3 is TGTGCCAGCGGACTCCTGGACCGGAGCACTGAAGCTTTCTTT. Its protein is CASGLLDRSTEAFF.

The rearrangement uses TRBV19 and TRBJ2-7; perhaps TRBD1 as D (6 bases). Trimming pared 6 bases from V and 3 bases from J, leaving 18 bases between. Germline-derived CDR1 and CDR2 are LNHDA and SQIVND (reference sequence). The CDR3 spans 15 residues. Written as DNA, the CDR3 is TGTGCCAGTAGGACGACAGGTGATGCTTTCTACGAGCAGTACTTC. Translated, it gives CASRTTGDAFYEQYF. The full variable domain, in which reference TRBV19 and TRBJ2-7 provide the parts outside the CDR3, is DGGITQSPKYLFRKEGQNVTLSCEQNLNHDAMYWYRQDPGQGLRLIYYSQIVNDFQKGDIAEGYSVSREKKESFPLTVTSAQKNPTAFYLCASRTTGDAFYEQYFGPGTRLTVT.

This clone was found a few times. The rearrangement links TRBV4-1 to TRBJ2-7, with D possibly TRBD1 on 6 matching bases. The germline V and J ends were trimmed by 3 bases and 3 bases, with 9 bases remaining between them. CDR3 length: 13 amino acids. CDR1 is MGHRA, CDR2 YSYEKL, per germline. CDR3 region: CASSHRGHYEQYF. The CDR3 DNA follows: TGCGCCAGCAGCCACCGGGGACACTACGAGCAGTACTTC.

The chain joins TRBV4-1 to TRBJ1-6; TRBD1 matches at 10 bases. CDR3 length equals 16 residues. Germline CDR1 is MGHRA and CDR2 is YSYEKL. Losses at the gene ends were 4 bases for V and 9 bases for J; bases not matched to a gene: 9. This CDR3 reads CASSPGGGTGASPLHF. In DNA form, the CDR3 reads TGCGCCAGCAGCCCAGGAGGGGGGACAGGGGCTTCACCCCTCCACTTT.

This chain joins TRBV20-1 and TRBJ2-5; no clear D. The germline V gene has CDR1 DFQATT and CDR2 SNEGSKA (reference sequence). This CDR3 contains 11 residues. Trimming stripped 4 bases from V and 5 bases from J, with 8 bases between. The CDR3 loop is CSAKLRETQYF. CDR3 DNA sequence: TGCAGTGCTAAGTTGAGGGAGACCCAGTACTTC.

J is TRBJ1-2 and V is TRBV18, with D possibly being TRBD1 (5 bases). CDR3 length: 16 residues. The V gene's germline CDR1 is KGHSH and CDR2 LQKENI. V shed 0 bases and J shed 0 bases, with 11 bases lying between them. This CDR3 is CASSPPIRGTNYGYTF. CDR3 nucleotide sequence: TGTGCCAGCTCACCACCGATCCGGGGGACTAACTATGGCTACACCTTC.

The chain is built from TRBV6-5 and TRBJ2-1; D might be TRBD1 (5 bases). The CDR3 has 15 residues. Germline values: CDR1 MNHEY, CDR2 SVGAGI. With 0 bases removed from V and 5 bases from J, the gap between germline ends came to 11 bases. The CDR3 region is CASSYSKGWNNEQFF. CDR3 coding DNA: TGTGCCAGCAGTTACTCAAAGGGGTGGAACAATGAGCAGTTCTTC.

This chain connects TRBV2 to TRBJ2-1, with a weak D call TRBD1 (6 bases). With 11 bases removed from V and 11 bases from J, the gap between germline ends came to 13 bases. The germline CDR1 and CDR2 sequences are SNHLY and FYNNEI. The length of the CDR3 is 10 residues. The CDR3 region has the DNA TGTGCCGGGGCACAGGGCCAGCAGTTCTTC. It yields the protein CAGAQGQQFF. Together with reference TRBV2 and TRBJ2-1, the CDR3 gives the full variable domain: EPEVTQTPSHQVTQMGQEVILRCVPISNHLYFYWYRQILGQKVEFLVSFYNNEISEKSEIFDDQFSVERPDGSNFTLKIRSTKLEDSAMYFCAGAQGQQFFGPGTRLTVL.

The chain recombines TRBV3-1 (or the pseudogene TRBV3-2) with TRBJ1-1; a possible D gene is TRBD1 (6 bases). V dropped 4 bases and J dropped 3 bases, with 9 bases sitting between them. The germline V gene encodes CDR1 LGHDT and CDR2 YNNKEL (reference sequence). The length of the CDR3 is 13 residues. CDR3 sequence: CASSLQGDTEAFF. The CDR3 DNA is TGTGCCAGCAGCCTACAGGGAGACACTGAAGCTTTCTTT.

The rearrangement joins TRBV4-1 to TRBJ2-1, with TRBD2 matching 7 bases. The CDR3 runs 14 residues. Germline CDR1 is MGHRA and CDR2 is YSYEKL. V was clipped by 4 bases and J by 5 bases; unmatched bases: 5. CDR3 amino acids: CASSRREGHNEQFF. The CDR3, as DNA: TGCGCCAGCAGCCGGAGGGAGGGCCACAATGAGCAGTTCTTC.

This clone has a single count. The rearrangement joins TRBV13 to TRBJ2-1; 9 bases align to TRBD1. The trim removed 0 bases at V and 0 bases at J, leaving 0 bases unmatched. Germline lookup yields CDR1 PRHDT and CDR2 FYEKMQ (reference sequence). The CDR3 loop spans 16 amino acids. CDR3 in amino acids: CASSLGQGASYNEQFF. CDR3 DNA sequence: TGTGCCAGCAGCTTAGGACAGGGGGCCTCCTACAATGAGCAGTTCTTC.

The chain carries TRBV28 and TRBJ2-4, with a possible D match to TRBD1 (8 bases). The CDR3 is made up of 17 amino acids. Germline CDR1 reads MDHEN; CDR2 reads SYDVKM. Trimming pared 4 bases from V and 8 bases from J, leaving 24 bases between. The CDR3, as DNA: TGTGCCAGCAGTTCCCCTATGGGTCGGACAGGGAGGGACATTCAGTACTTC. Its protein product is CASSSPMGRTGRDIQYF.

The chain joins TRBV24-1 to TRBJ2-3; 7 nucleotides line up with TRBD2. V was clipped by 5 bases and J by 5 bases; unmatched bases: 6. The CDR3 length is 14 residues. Germline CDR1 reads KGHDR; CDR2 reads SFDVKD. CDR3 residues: CATSGTGGEDTQYF. In DNA form, the CDR3 reads TGTGCCACCAGTGGTACGGGAGGAGAAGATACGCAGTATTTT.

This chain joins TRBV2 and TRBJ2-3; 8 bases are a match to TRBD2. The CDR3 runs to 15 residues. V lost 8 bases and J lost 2; bases outside the gene matches: 9. The germline CDR1 and CDR2 sequences are SNHLY and FYNNEI. The CDR3 bases are TGTGCCAGCGGACCCACGGGGGGGCCCACAGATACGCAGTATTTT. This translates into CASGPTGGPTDTQYF.

The chain employs TRBV7-9 and TRBJ2-7; D remains unclear. CDR1 is SEHNR and CDR2 is FQNEAQ in the germline V gene (reference sequence). Between the trimmed V and J ends, which lost 2 bases and 3 bases, there was a span of 14 bases. This CDR3 region has 15 residues. CDR3 DNA: TGTGCCAGCAGCTTACAGACTCCGGCATACTACGAGCAGTACTTC. This gives the protein CASSLQTPAYYEQYF.

The genes are TRBV5-1 and TRBJ1-2; 7 bases fit TRBD1. Germline V gene sequence: CDR1 SGHRS, CDR2 YFSETQ. After removal of 0 bases from V and 4 bases from J, the junction contained 12 bases not matched to a gene. The CDR3 is 17 residues long. The CDR3 nucleotides read TGCGCCAGCAGCTTGGCCTATGGACAGGCCCGGCTCTATGGCTACACCTTC. Translation gives CASSLAYGQARLYGYTF.

The chain employs TRBV7-3 and TRBJ2-3; 8 bases fit TRBD2. V lost 4 bases and J lost 4; bases outside the gene matches: 7. Germline V lookup: CDR1 SGHTA, CDR2 FQGTGA. The CDR3 totals 15 residues. The CDR3 sequence: CASSWLAGRADTQYF. CDR3 DNA: TGTGCCAGCAGCTGGTTAGCGGGACGCGCAGATACGCAGTATTTT.